Presented here are 9 T cell receptor beta chains from one specimen sequenced in a study of identical twins. TCRdb fed the 5' RACE reads into MiXCR, producing one record per CDR3 protein. Here the sample spans 540,000 or so distinct CDR3 sequences, more than 20% being singletons. Separately, the same data were catalogued under a study of yellow fever vaccine responses in identical twins.

The sample taken for sequencing was CD4+ T cells sorted from blood. Receptor source: a woman aged 18 to 35 in good health.

This clonotype turned up a few times. The V gene is TRBV20-1, the J gene TRBJ2-1; D may be TRBD1 or TRBD2 (5 bases each). Germline V gene sequence: CDR1 DFQATT, CDR2 SNEGSKA (reference sequence). The CDR3 extends over 12 amino acids. V lost 6 bases and J lost 13, with 19 bases in between. The CDR3 here is CSAPGPARDQFF. DNA for the CDR3: TGCAGTGCCCCGGGACCAGCGAGAGACCAGTTCTTC.

The V gene is TRBV7-9, the J gene TRBJ1-4; D is perhaps TRBD1 (5 bases). CDR1 and CDR2 (germline): SEHNR, FQNEAQ (reference sequence). The CDR3 is made up of 13 amino acids. The V and J ends lost 5 bases and 6 bases respectively, with 10 bases between them. The CDR3 spells CASSAQQDEKLFF. CDR3 in DNA: TGTGCCAGCAGCGCCCAACAGGATGAAAAACTGTTTTTT.

A few counts support this clonotype. The chain combines TRBV7-2 with TRBJ2-3; D may match TRBD1 or TRBD2 (5 bases each). From germline, CDR1 is SGHTA and CDR2 FQGNSA. V lost 8 bases and J lost 0, with 12 bases in between. CDR3 length equals 14 residues. The CDR3 DNA follows: TGTGCCAGCCCGACGGGACCCAGCACAGATACGCAGTATTTT. Protein: CASPTGPSTDTQYF.

A few counts support this clonotype. The chain links TRBV14 to TRBJ2-5, with D possibly matching TRBD2 (5 bases). Germline-derived CDR1 and CDR2 are SGHDN and FVKESK. CDR3 length: 16 residues. V gave up 1 base and J gave up 7 bases, with 19 bases separating them. The CDR3: CASSQGHLDSRATQYF. In nucleotides, the CDR3 is TGTGCCAGCAGCCAAGGCCACCTGGACTCAAGGGCGACCCAGTACTTC. Filled out from reference TRBV14 and TRBJ2-5, the complete variable domain reads EAGVTQFPSHSVIEKGQTVTLRCDPISGHDNLYWYRRVMGKEIKFLLHFVKESKQDESGMPNNRFLAERTGGTYSTLKVQPAELEDSGVYFCASSQGHLDSRATQYFGPGTRLLVL.

The rearrangement uses TRBV5-5 and TRBJ2-5, with D possibly being TRBD1 or TRBD2 (5 bases each). V lost 3 bases, J lost 2 bases, and 20 bases lay in between. Germline CDR1 is SGHKS and CDR2 is YYEKEE (reference sequence). This CDR3 region has 17 residues. The CDR3 DNA is TGTGCCAGCAGCTCCACCGTGGGGGTTGTAGGTCAAGAGACCCAGTACTTC. It codes for CASSSTVGVVGQETQYF.

The gene calls are TRBV5-6 and TRBJ2-3, with TRBD1 identical over 8 bases. With V trimmed by 9 bases and J by 2 bases, 5 bases remained unmatched. CDR3 length equals 13 residues. Germline V gene sequence: CDR1 SGHDT, CDR2 YYEEEE. CDR3 bases: TGTGCCACCAGACAGGGGATCACAGATACGCAGTATTTT. Its protein product is CATRQGITDTQYF.

This clonotype came up a few times. The junction departs from germline at one end; a sequencing error may be responsible. This sequence joins TRBV12-3 or TRBV12-4 and TRBJ1-4; D may be TRBD1 (6 bases). The CDR3 contains 15 residues. The CDR3 is CASSIARDRREKLFF. The CDR3 nucleotides are TGTGCCAGCAGTATAGCCCGTGACAGGCGGGAAAAACTGTTTTTT.

The chain combines TRBV29-1 with TRBJ2-7; a possible D gene is TRBD1 (6 bases). Germline V lookup: CDR1 SQVTM, CDR2 ANQGSEA. This CDR3 has 13 residues. Trimming took 4 bases from V and 4 from J, leaving 14 bases between them. For the CDR3, the DNA is TGCAGCGTTGTTGGACAGTCTACTTACGAGCAGTACTTC. This translates into CSVVGQSTYEQYF.

This chain uses TRBV12-3 or TRBV12-4 with TRBJ2-3, with 8 bases lining up with TRBD2. This CDR3 region has 14 residues. V shed 11 bases and J 4 bases; nucleotides not matched to a gene: 11. CDR3: CASSSGNFPDTQYF. Here the CDR3 DNA reads TGTGCCTCCAGTAGCGGGAATTTTCCAGATACGCAGTATTTT.